The 7 T cell receptor beta chains listed next were all sequenced from one sample in a study of blood T cell repertoires in COVID-19. Here immunoSEQ multiplex PCR was the method, and the copy in TCRdb shows in-frame clones only, minus some. The repertoire has 350,000 or so clones, more than 70% of them found once; the top ten carry almost 3%. The sample was peripheral blood. These TCRs come from a man aged 30-40 years with active or convalescent COVID-19.

This clone was counted once. The chain employs TRBV5-4 and TRBJ2-7; 12 nucleotides line up with TRBD2. Germline CDR1 and CDR2: SGHNT and YYREEE (reference sequence). V shed 4 bases and J 6 bases; nucleotides not matched to a gene: 8. The CDR3 is made up of 15 amino acids. The CDR3 protein is CASSVPSGGGSEQYF. In DNA, the CDR3 is TGTGCCAGCAGCGTTCCTAGCGGGGGGGGTAGCGAGCAGTACTTC.

This sequence joins TRBV5-1 and TRBJ2-5, with D maybe TRBD1 (5 bases). Germline-derived CDR1 and CDR2 are SGHRS and YFSETQ. Trimming stripped 0 bases from V and 2 bases from J, with 8 bases between. The CDR3 is made up of 14 amino acids. CDR3 DNA sequence: TGCGCCAGCAGCTTGGTTCAGGGTCAAGAGACCCAGTACTTC. It encodes CASSLVQGQETQYF.

The rearrangement uses TRBV7-3 and TRBJ2-1, with 11 bases that match TRBD2. CDR1 and CDR2 from the germline V gene are SGHTA and FQGTGA. The CDR3 totals 14 residues. J was trimmed by 7 bases and V by 6 bases; bases with no gene match: 5. The CDR3 protein is CASSPTSGINEQFF. The CDR3 nucleotides are TGTGCCAGCAGTCCGACTAGCGGGATTAATGAGCAGTTCTTC.

J is TRBJ1-2 and V is TRBV7-2; TRBD1 aligns across 8 bases. In germline, CDR1 is SGHTA, CDR2 FQGNSA. The CDR3 sequence is 15 residues long. Trimming took 6 bases from V and 8 from J; bases not matched to a gene: 14. CDR3 in amino acids: CASRHSGQGAQGYTF. In nucleotides, the CDR3 is TGTGCCAGCAGGCACAGCGGGCAGGGGGCTCAGGGCTACACCTTC.

V usage is TRBV6-2 or TRBV6-3 and J usage is TRBJ1-1; D unresolved. Germline V lookup: CDR1 MNHEY, CDR2 SVGEGT. The CDR3 is 14 amino acids. Trimming stripped 6 bases from V and 0 bases from J, with 11 bases between. The DNA of the CDR3 is TGTGCCAGCAGCCCTACAACCATGAACACTGAAGCTTTCTTT. It yields the protein CASSPTTMNTEAFF.

V gene TRBV5-8 combines with J gene TRBJ2-5; TRBD2 is a possible D gene (6 bases). V lost 0 bases to trimming and J lost 5 bases, with 11 bases between them. The CDR3 is 14 residues long. Germline CDR1 and CDR2: SGHTS and YDEGEE. The CDR3 loop reads CASSLGSGVETQYF. CDR3 bases: TGTGCCAGCAGCTTGGGATCGGGGGTCGAGACCCAGTACTTC.

This clone appeared a single time. The genes are TRBV18 and TRBJ1-1; tentative D call: TRBD1 (5 bases). CDR3 length: 12 residues. CDR1 and CDR2 from the germline V gene are KGHSH and LQKENI. Trimming pared 3 bases from V and 4 bases from J, leaving 6 bases between. The CDR3 sequence: CASSPRATEAFF. CDR3 nucleotides: TGTGCCAGCTCACCCAGGGCCACTGAAGCTTTCTTT. The complete variable domain, with remaining parts taken from reference TRBV18 and TRBJ1-1, reads NAGVMQNPRHLVRRRGQEARLRCSPMKGHSHVYWYRQLPEEGLKFMVYLQKENIIDESGMPKERFSAEFPKEGPSILRIQQVVRGDSAAYFCASSPRATEAFFGQGTRLTVV.